A selection of T cell receptor beta chains follows, all from one sample in a study of graft-versus-host responses after intestinal transplantation. Assay: immunoSEQ multiplex PCR; the TCRdb copy retains only in-frame clones and omits some. Counted here are over 100,000 clones, over 80% occurring once; the ten biggest clones make up more than 0.1%. No antigens are known for them. The sample in question was unstimulated CD4+ T cells sorted from spleen or lymph node cells, obtained before intestinal transplant. The origin of the receptors is a human donor who received an intestinal transplant. CDR3s include the opening cysteine and the closing phenylalanine or tryptophan. The order of the fields is D gene, clone size, V gene, J gene, CDR3 protein, CDR3 DNA. The D gene is left open where the match is weak. Clone size, where shown, is once, few, many, or a class for clones that have expanded.

d_gene: .
abundance: once
v_gene: TRBV19
j_gene: TRBJ1-5
CDR3aa: CASSIVFQPQHF
CDR3nt: TGTGCCAGTAGTATAGTTTTTCAGCCCCAGCATTTT

d_gene: TRBD1
abundance: .
v_gene: TRBV9
j_gene: TRBJ1-5
CDR3aa: CASSRTGNQPQHF
CDR3nt: TGTGCCAGCAGCAGGACAGGGAATCAGCCCCAGCATTTT

d_gene: TRBD2
abundance: .
v_gene: TRBV4-1
j_gene: TRBJ2-7
CDR3aa: CASSPQRETEQYF
CDR3nt: TGCGCCAGCAGCCCCCAGCGGGAAACAGAGCAGTACTTC

d_gene: TRBD1
abundance: .
v_gene: TRBV6-5
j_gene: TRBJ1-1
CDR3aa: CASSYIYRGLNTEAFF
CDR3nt: TGTGCCAGCAGTTACATCTACAGGGGATTGAACACTGAAGCTTTCTTT

d_gene: .
abundance: .
v_gene: TRBV11-3
j_gene: TRBJ1-1
CDR3aa: CASSLPGSEAFF
CDR3nt: TGTGCCAGCAGCTTACCAGGGTCTGAAGCTTTCTTT

d_gene: .
abundance: .
v_gene: TRBV7-8
j_gene: TRBJ1-1
CDR3aa: CASSFRRGRGTEAFF
CDR3nt: TGTGCCAGCAGCTTTAGGAGAGGGCGCGGCACTGAAGCTTTCTTT

d_gene: .
abundance: .
v_gene: TRBV7-8
j_gene: TRBJ1-2
CDR3aa: CASSFPGGQVHGYTF
CDR3nt: TGTGCCAGCAGCTTCCCCGGGGGGCAGGTTCATGGCTACACCTTC

d_gene: .
abundance: .
v_gene: TRBV5-1
j_gene: TRBJ2-2
CDR3aa: CASSLQGPSTGELFF
CDR3nt: TGCGCCAGCAGCTTGCAAGGCCCCAGCACCGGGGAGCTGTTTTTT

d_gene: .
abundance: .
v_gene: TRBV7-3
j_gene: TRBJ2-1
CDR3aa: CASSLLPGSSSYNEQFF
CDR3nt: TGTGCCAGCAGCTTACTACCGGGATCGAGCTCCTACAATGAGCAGTTCTTC

d_gene: .
abundance: .
v_gene: TRBV30
j_gene: TRBJ2-7
CDR3aa: CAWSRGYEQYF
CDR3nt: TGTGCCTGGAGTCGAGGCTACGAGCAGTACTTC

d_gene: TRBD1
abundance: .
v_gene: TRBV9
j_gene: TRBJ2-2
CDR3aa: CASSFGQGGTGELFF
CDR3nt: TGTGCCAGCAGCTTTGGACAGGGGGGCACCGGGGAGCTGTTTTTT

d_gene: .
abundance: once
v_gene: TRBV6-5
j_gene: TRBJ1-3
CDR3aa: CASSSGRPVSGNTIYF
CDR3nt: TGTGCCAGCAGTTCCGGCCGTCCCGTCTCTGGAAACACCATATATTTT

d_gene: .
abundance: .
v_gene: TRBV2
j_gene: TRBJ1-2
CDR3aa: CASSEDPRVGGYTF
CDR3nt: TGTGCCAGCAGTGAAGATCCCCGGGTGGGTGGCTACACCTTC

d_gene: TRBD2
abundance: .
v_gene: TRBV5-1
j_gene: TRBJ2-7
CDR3aa: CASSLVTSGRRYEQYF
CDR3nt: TGCGCCAGCAGCTTGGTGACTAGCGGGAGGAGGTACGAGCAGTACTTC

d_gene: TRBD1
abundance: .
v_gene: TRBV6-5
j_gene: TRBJ1-5
CDR3aa: CASSLDRGRQPQHF
CDR3nt: TGTGCCAGCAGTTTGGACAGGGGGCGACAGCCCCAGCATTTT

d_gene: TRBD2
abundance: .
v_gene: TRBV5-4
j_gene: TRBJ2-2
CDR3aa: CASSRLAGTGELFF
CDR3nt: TGTGCCAGCAGCCGATTAGCGGGTACCGGGGAGCTGTTTTTT

d_gene: .
abundance: .
v_gene: TRBV29-1
j_gene: TRBJ2-3
CDR3aa: CSVGPATTDTQYF
CDR3nt: TGCAGCGTTGGGCCAGCTACAACAGATACGCAGTATTTT

d_gene: TRBD2
abundance: .
v_gene: TRBV7-8
j_gene: TRBJ2-7
CDR3aa: CASSSTRTSGGGYEQYF
CDR3nt: TGTGCCAGCAGCTCCACCAGGACTAGCGGGGGGGGTTACGAGCAGTACTTC

d_gene: .
abundance: .
v_gene: TRBV10-3
j_gene: TRBJ2-7
CDR3aa: CAISEVYEQYF
CDR3nt: TGTGCCATCAGTGAGGTTTACGAGCAGTACTTC

d_gene: .
abundance: few
v_gene: TRBV28
j_gene: TRBJ1-3
CDR3aa: CASSSPDGPSGNTIYF
CDR3nt: TGTGCCAGCAGTTCGCCGGACGGGCCCTCTGGAAACACCATATATTTT

d_gene: TRBD1
abundance: .
v_gene: TRBV9
j_gene: TRBJ1-5
CDR3aa: CASSSGQANQPQHF
CDR3nt: TGTGCCAGCAGCTCCGGACAGGCAAATCAGCCCCAGCATTTT

d_gene: .
abundance: .
v_gene: TRBV27
j_gene: TRBJ2-1
CDR3aa: CASSPPQSGSSFEQFF
CDR3nt: TGTGCCAGCAGTCCACCTCAATCGGGATCTAGTTTTGAGCAGTTCTTC

d_gene: .
abundance: .
v_gene: TRBV9
j_gene: TRBJ2-1
CDR3aa: CASSPRSTNEQFF
CDR3nt: TGTGCCAGCAGCCCCCGGTCGACCAATGAGCAGTTCTTC

d_gene: TRBD2
abundance: once
v_gene: TRBV7-7
j_gene: TRBJ2-3
CDR3aa: CASSSGLAGRGDTQYF
CDR3nt: TGTGCTAGCAGCTCTGGCCTAGCGGGACGGGGAGATACGCAGTATTTT

d_gene: .
abundance: .
v_gene: TRBV18
j_gene: TRBJ1-1
CDR3aa: CASSRGGEGTEAFF
CDR3nt: TGTGCCAGCTCACGGGGAGGTGAGGGGACTGAAGCTTTCTTT

d_gene: TRBD1
abundance: .
v_gene: TRBV25-1
j_gene: TRBJ2-7
CDR3aa: CATSGQGSWEQYF
CDR3nt: TGTGCCACCTCGGGACAGGGGAGTTGGGAGCAGTACTTC

d_gene: TRBD2
abundance: .
v_gene: TRBV30
j_gene: TRBJ2-1
CDR3aa: CAWSVRRLAGNNEQFF
CDR3nt: TGTGCCTGGAGTGTACGCCGGCTAGCGGGAAACAATGAGCAGTTCTTC

d_gene: .
abundance: .
v_gene: TRBV7-3
j_gene: TRBJ2-1
CDR3aa: CASSLRGRENEQFF
CDR3nt: TGTGCCAGCAGCTTAAGAGGACGGGAGAATGAGCAGTTCTTC

d_gene: TRBD1
abundance: .
v_gene: TRBV6-5
j_gene: TRBJ1-3
CDR3aa: CASSYDRGSGNTIYF
CDR3nt: TGTGCCAGCAGTTACGACAGGGGGAGTGGAAACACCATATATTTT

d_gene: .
abundance: .
v_gene: TRBV2
j_gene: TRBJ2-3
CDR3aa: CASRNRASTDTQYF
CDR3nt: TGTGCCAGCAGAAACAGGGCTAGCACAGATACGCAGTATTTT

d_gene: TRBD2
abundance: .
v_gene: TRBV27
j_gene: TRBJ2-1
CDR3aa: CASSFPLAGGPSEQFF
CDR3nt: TGTGCCAGCAGTTTCCCCCTAGCGGGAGGGCCAAGTGAGCAGTTCTTC

d_gene: .
abundance: .
v_gene: TRBV30
j_gene: TRBJ1-5
CDR3aa: CAWSVRGNQPQHF
CDR3nt: TGTGCCTGGAGTGTACGGGGCAATCAGCCCCAGCATTTT

d_gene: TRBD1
abundance: few
v_gene: TRBV5-1
j_gene: TRBJ2-1
CDR3aa: CASSDRGHAYNEQFF
CDR3nt: TGCGCCAGCAGCGACAGGGGGCACGCCTACAATGAGCAGTTCTTC

d_gene: .
abundance: .
v_gene: TRBV11-1
j_gene: TRBJ1-5
CDR3aa: CASSGGVRQPQHF
CDR3nt: TGTGCCAGCAGTGGAGGGGTGAGGCAGCCCCAGCATTTT

d_gene: .
abundance: once
v_gene: TRBV2
j_gene: TRBJ1-5
CDR3aa: CASSERGGRKPQHF
CDR3nt: TGTGCCAGCAGTGAAAGGGGGGGGAGGAAGCCCCAGCATTTT

d_gene: TRBD2
abundance: .
v_gene: TRBV9
j_gene: TRBJ2-5
CDR3aa: CASSVGGLALGETQYF
CDR3nt: TGTGCCAGCAGCGTAGGGGGACTAGCGCTCGGGGAGACCCAGTACTTC

d_gene: .
abundance: .
v_gene: TRBV7-9
j_gene: TRBJ2-7
CDR3aa: CASSLAHEQYF
CDR3nt: TGTGCCAGCAGCTTAGCCCACGAGCAGTACTTC

d_gene: .
abundance: once
v_gene: TRBV30
j_gene: TRBJ2-2
CDR3aa: CAWNPGTLHTGELFF
CDR3nt: TGTGCCTGGAATCCAGGGACACTTCACACCGGGGAGCTGTTTTTT

d_gene: .
abundance: .
v_gene: TRBV30
j_gene: TRBJ1-2
CDR3aa: CAWSVVGESPYGYTF
CDR3nt: TGTGCCTGGAGTGTCGTGGGGGAATCACCCTATGGCTACACCTTC

d_gene: .
abundance: .
v_gene: TRBV28
j_gene: TRBJ2-7
CDR3aa: CASRQGSYEQYF
CDR3nt: TGTGCCAGCAGACAGGGCTCCTACGAGCAGTACTTC

d_gene: .
abundance: .
v_gene: TRBV30
j_gene: TRBJ2-7
CDR3aa: CAWSVWGKGGSYEQYF
CDR3nt: TGTGCCTGGAGTGTCTGGGGTAAAGGTGGCTCCTACGAGCAGTACTTC

d_gene: .
abundance: .
v_gene: TRBV6-1
j_gene: TRBJ2-7
CDR3aa: CASRVGGTYEQYF
CDR3nt: TGTGCCAGCAGAGTGGGTGGGACCTACGAGCAGTACTTC

d_gene: .
abundance: .
v_gene: TRBV18
j_gene: TRBJ2-2
CDR3aa: CASSGGTDGGELFF
CDR3nt: TGTGCCAGCTCAGGAGGGACAGATGGCGGGGAGCTGTTTTTT

d_gene: TRBD1
abundance: .
v_gene: TRBV27
j_gene: TRBJ1-1
CDR3aa: CASSRQGAYTEAFF
CDR3nt: TGTGCCAGCAGCCGACAGGGGGCCTACACTGAAGCTTTCTTT

d_gene: .
abundance: .
v_gene: TRBV5-1
j_gene: TRBJ1-2
CDR3aa: CASSLAAAGYGYTF
CDR3nt: TGCGCCAGCAGCTTGGCCGCGGCGGGCTATGGCTACACCTTC

d_gene: TRBD2
abundance: .
v_gene: TRBV7-2
j_gene: TRBJ2-1
CDR3aa: CASSLALGLVSSEQFF
CDR3nt: TGTGCCAGCAGCTTAGCCCTGGGACTAGTATCCAGTGAGCAGTTCTTC

d_gene: .
abundance: .
v_gene: TRBV4-1
j_gene: TRBJ2-3
CDR3aa: CASSHELPANTQYF
CDR3nt: TGCGCCAGCAGCCACGAGTTACCTGCGAATACGCAGTATTTT

d_gene: .
abundance: .
v_gene: TRBV11-2
j_gene: TRBJ1-2
CDR3aa: CASSYLGTGYGYTF
CDR3nt: TGTGCCAGCAGTTACCTGGGGACGGGCTATGGCTACACCTTC

d_gene: TRBD1
abundance: .
v_gene: TRBV2
j_gene: TRBJ1-2
CDR3aa: CASRVGQGDYGYTF
CDR3nt: TGTGCCAGCAGGGTGGGACAGGGAGACTATGGCTACACCTTC